One T cell receptor (beta chain) is described in this entry. This specimen belongs to a study of cytomegalovirus exposure and HLA in healthy donors. V shed 8 bases, J shed 8 bases, and the junction held 11 bases outside the gene matches. Germline V gene data show CDR1 as WSHSY and CDR2 as SAAADI. The CDR3 is made up of 13 amino acids. PCR used 60 Vbeta primers and 13 Jbeta primers. Clones were read by immunoSEQ multiplex PCR, and TCRdb kept only the in-frame ones, dropping some. Altogether 150,000 to 200,000 clones are present, 70% to 80% being singletons, with the ten largest covering under 2.5%. Specimen: PBMCs. This receptor was identified in a man aged 45-65 years in good health and CMV-seropositive. This chain uses TRBV10-2 with TRBJ1-2, with TRBD1 identical over 7 bases. In nucleotides, the CDR3 is TGCGCCAGCGGGGACAACAGGGGAAGAGGCTACACCTTC. It codes for CASGDNRGRGYTF.